The clone carrying this T cell receptor (beta chain) was recorded at least ten times. Its specificity is unknown. The sample belongs to a study of breast tumors, draining lymph nodes, adjacent tissues. Study conclusions and caveats: Tumors had less TCR diversity than lymph nodes, more than nontumor tissue. Luminal-like breast cancer showed significantly greater tumor-nontumor repertoire similarity than basal-like breast cancer did.

TCRdb fed the multiplex PCR reads into MiXCR, producing one record per CDR3 protein. Counted here are 200,000 to 250,000 distinct CDR3 sequences, around 34% occurring once; the ten biggest clones make up over 3.5%. The ends were cut back, 5 bases at V and 3 bases at J, with 8 bases in the middle. Germline CDR1 SEHNR, CDR2 FQNEAQ (reference sequence). The CDR3 spans 12 residues. The lymph nodes were axillary draining lymph nodes from breast cancer patients. The chain uses TRBV7-9 and TRBJ2-7; D perhaps matches TRBD2 (6 bases). The receptor's source is a female donor with breast cancer. Some clones in this sample may be carry-over from other donors' samples. Material: axillary lymph node tissue. CDR3 sequence: CASSLSGYEQYF. DNA for the CDR3: TGTGCCAGCAGCCTTAGCGGCTACGAGCAGTACTTC. The full variable domain, its missing parts supplied by reference TRBV7-9 and TRBJ2-7, is DTGVSQNPRHKITKRGQNVTFRCDPISEHNRLYWYRQTLGQGPEFLTYFQNEAQLEKSRLLSDRFSAERPKGSFSTLEIQRTEQGDSAMYLCASSLSGYEQYFGPGTRLTVT.